The 25 T cell receptor beta chains listed next were all sequenced from one sample in a study of cytomegalovirus exposure and HLA in healthy donors. This PCR relied on a set of 60 Vbeta primers and 13 Jbeta primers. This table comes from immunoSEQ multiplex PCR, and its TCRdb copy is limited to in-frame clones, with some not included. The data include fewer than 250,000 clones; the top ten clones carry roughly 0.98%. Source material: PBMCs. Receptors were obtained from a woman between 25 and 40 years old in good health and CMV-seropositive.

The CDR3: CSASDYGYTF. The CDR3 DNA reads TGCAGTGCGTCCGACTATGGCTACACCTTC. The chain uses TRBV20-1 and TRBJ1-2, with no clear D. V lost 6 bases, J lost 3 bases, and 5 bases lay in between. The CDR3 is 10 residues long. Germline CDR1 DFQATT, CDR2 SNEGSKA (reference sequence).

The J gene is TRBJ2-1, the V gene TRBV5-1, with 8 bases lining up with TRBD2. Germline V gene data show CDR1 as SGHRS and CDR2 as YFSETQ. The CDR3 is 15 amino acids. The J segment lost 2 bases and the V segment lost 0 bases, leaving 1 base of the junction unmatched. The CDR3 DNA reads as TGCGCCAGCAGCTTGGTAGCGGGACCCTACAATGAGCAGTTCTTC. Translated: CASSLVAGPYNEQFF.

The chain couples TRBV25-1 to TRBJ1-5; D is unclear. Germline V gene data show CDR1 as MGHDK and CDR2 as SYGVNS. The CDR3 sequence is 13 residues long. V was shortened by 3 bases and J by 7 bases, with 10 bases between the two germline ends. CDR3 coding DNA: TGTGCCAGCAGTGATCTGGGCTCCCAGCCCCAGCATTTT. Amino acids: CASSDLGSQPQHF.

The chain carries TRBV21-1 and TRBJ2-7; the listed D gene, TRBD2, was not tested against the DNA. TRBV21-1 is a documented pseudogene. This CDR3 is 17 amino acids long. The CDR3 sequence is CASQIRGGERTGGEQYF. Written as DNA, the CDR3 is TGTGCCAGCCAGATTAGGGGTGGAGAGAGGACGGGGGGCGAGCAGTACTTC.

The V gene is TRBV2, the J gene TRBJ2-3; D is perhaps TRBD2 (6 bases). Germline CDR1 is SNHLY and CDR2 is FYNNEI. Trimming removed 6 bases at V and 7 bases at J, with 14 bases between. The CDR3 sequence is 13 residues long. CDR3 amino acids: CASSTPGLNTQYF. CDR3 DNA sequence: TGTGCCAGCAGCACACCGGGACTCAATACGCAGTATTTT.

This sequence joins TRBV11-2 and TRBJ2-3; the match to TRBD2 covers 7 bases. Germline V CDR1 and CDR2: SGHAT, FQNNGV. V lost 0 bases to trimming and J lost 1 base; unmatched junction nucleotides: 10. The length of the CDR3 is 18 residues. The CDR3 here is CASSLETVGAGGTDTQYF. CDR3 bases: TGTGCCAGCAGCTTAGAAACTGTCGGGGCGGGGGGCACAGATACGCAGTATTTT.

The chain has TRBV5-8 and TRBJ2-7; 10 bases line up with TRBD2. This CDR3 has 15 residues. V was clipped by 0 bases and J by 6 bases; unmatched bases: 6. Germline values: CDR1 SGHTS, CDR2 YDEGEE. CDR3 in amino acids: CASSLGAGGLPEQYF. In DNA, the CDR3 is TGTGCCAGCAGCTTGGGAGCGGGAGGGTTACCCGAGCAGTACTTC. Full variable domain (rest looked up from reference TRBV5-8 and TRBJ2-7): EAGVTQSPTHLIKTRGQQATLRCSPISGHTSVYWYQQALGLGLQFLLWYDEGEERNRGNFPPRFSGRQFPNYSSELNVNALELEDSALYLCASSLGAGGLPEQYFGPGTRLTVT.

V usage is TRBV5-6 and J usage is TRBJ1-4; no reliable D call. Germline CDR1 reads SGHDT; CDR2 reads YYEEEE. V lost 1 base, J lost 7 bases, and 11 bases lay in between. The CDR3 contains 14 residues. The CDR3 nucleotides are TGTGCCAGCAGCTTGTACGAGCGCGTTGAAAAACTGTTTTTT. Translating it yields CASSLYERVEKLFF.

Remarks on this clone: A junction end diverges from the germline sequence, so it may reflect a read error. The chain is built from TRBV19 and TRBJ1-2; D gene unclear. CDR1 and CDR2 from the germline V gene are LNHDA and SQIVND (reference sequence). The CDR3 is 12 residues long. CDR3 in DNA: TGTGCCAGTAGTATCCAGTTTTATGGCTGCACCTTC. Encoded protein: CASSIQFYGCTF.

The rearrangement links TRBV27 to TRBJ1-1, with D maybe TRBD1 (6 bases). Per the germline V gene, CDR1 is MNHEY and CDR2 is SMNVEV (reference sequence). V was trimmed by 8 bases and J by 1 base, leaving 17 bases between them. This CDR3 region has 15 residues. The CDR3 loop is CASREGGGANTEAFF. DNA of the CDR3: TGTGCCAGCCGCGAGGGAGGGGGGGCGAACACTGAAGCTTTCTTT.

The chain uses TRBV5-6 and TRBJ1-6; TRBD1 might be the D (5 bases). V lost 2 bases, J lost 3 bases, and 12 bases lay in between. This CDR3 is built from 16 residues. Germline V gene sequence: CDR1 SGHDT, CDR2 YYEEEE. The CDR3 DNA is TGTGCCAGCAGCTTCGGTGGAGGGGACTATAATTCACCCCTCCACTTT. Amino acids: CASSFGGGDYNSPLHF.

The chain has TRBV10-1 and TRBJ2-1, with D possibly TRBD2 on 5 matching bases. Trimming took 2 bases from V and 8 from J, leaving 16 bases between them. Per the germline V gene, CDR1 is WNHNN and CDR2 is SYGVQD (reference sequence). The CDR3 runs to 15 residues. The CDR3 DNA reads as TGCGCCAGCAGTGAGGGGAGCGGTGGCCTCCATGAGCAGTTCTTC. Translating it yields CASSEGSGGLHEQFF.

V is TRBV21-1 and J is TRBJ1-2. TRBV21-1 has pseudogene status. The length of the CDR3 is 13 residues. The CDR3 DNA is TGTGCCAGCACCGATCGGGGGAACTATGGCTACACCTTC. Protein product: CASTDRGNYGYTF.

The gene calls are TRBV6-1 and TRBJ2-5; D may be TRBD1 (6 bases). V shed 4 bases and J shed 2 bases, with 14 bases lying between them. The CDR3 length is 15 residues. CDR1 is MNHNS and CDR2 is SASEGT in the germline V gene. The CDR3 DNA reads as TGTGCCAGCAGTGGGTCCCCGGGACATCAAGAGACCCAGTACTTC. Protein sequence: CASSGSPGHQETQYF.

The chain recombines TRBV19 with TRBJ2-3; 10 bases line up with TRBD1. With 8 bases clipped from V and 1 base from J, the junction kept 12 bases outside the gene matches. Germline assignment: CDR1 LNHDA and CDR2 SQIVND (reference sequence). The CDR3 is 17 residues long. The CDR3 coding sequence is TGTGCCAGTGGGAGGACAGGGGGTTTTGGGGGCACAGATACGCAGTATTTT. Translation: CASGRTGGFGGTDTQYF.

This chain joins TRBV6-1 and TRBJ1-5, with D unresolved. Germline-derived CDR1 and CDR2 are MNHNS and SASEGT. CDR3 length equals 13 residues. Between the trimmed V and J ends, which lost 11 bases and 0 bases, there was a span of 11 bases. CDR3 coding DNA: TGTGCCGGTGGCCTTTATAGCAATCAGCCCCAGCATTTT. Translated, it gives CAGGLYSNQPQHF.

J is TRBJ1-2 and V is TRBV4-3; 7 nucleotides line up with TRBD1. Germline V gene lookup returns CDR1 LGHNA and CDR2 YSLEER. The trim removed 4 bases at V and 1 base at J, leaving 3 bases unmatched. The CDR3 is 14 amino acids. CDR3 region: CASSPRDSNYGYTF. The CDR3 nucleotides are TGCGCCAGCAGCCCCCGGGACAGTAACTATGGCTACACCTTC.

V usage is TRBV7-9 and J usage is TRBJ2-7; possible D gene TRBD1, 5 bases. V was cut by 3 bases and J by 9 bases, with 18 bases left in between. The CDR3 contains 14 residues. Germline CDR1 reads SEHNR; CDR2 reads FQNEAQ (reference sequence). CDR3 sequence (DNA): TGTGCCAGCAGCTTTCCAGGGTTAGTGTTGAGGCAGTACTTC. It translates to CASSFPGLVLRQYF.

V is TRBV7-2 and J is TRBJ2-7; tentatively, D is TRBD2 (5 bases). V lost 5 bases and J 0 bases, leaving 11 bases between the germline ends. The CDR3 has 14 amino acids. In germline, CDR1 is SGHTA, CDR2 FQGNSA. CDR3 sequence: CASSKTGSSYEQYF. In DNA, the CDR3 is TGTGCCAGCAGCAAGACTGGGAGCTCCTACGAGCAGTACTTC.

This rearrangement joins TRBV30 to TRBJ2-3; 8 bases fit TRBD1. The CDR3 consists of 14 residues. V gave up 7 bases and J gave up 6 bases; unmatched junction bases: 12. Germline V CDR1 and CDR2: GTSNPN, SVGIG (reference sequence). The CDR3 loop reads CASPSLQGDDTQYF. In nucleotides, the CDR3 is TGTGCCTCCCCCAGCTTACAGGGGGACGATACGCAGTATTTT.

On this clone: Mismatch with germline at one junction end may stem from a read error. The V and J genes are TRBV5-1 and TRBJ2-7; weak D call: TRBD1 (5 bases). The CDR3 has 14 amino acids. Per the germline V gene, CDR1 is SGHRS and CDR2 is YFSETQ. The CDR3 sequence: CASSVSQGSSEQYF. CDR3 nucleotide sequence: TGCGCCAGCAGCGTTTCTCAGGGCTCCTCCGAGCAGTACTTC.

The J gene is TRBJ2-3, the V gene TRBV28; unclear D gene. The CDR3 has 14 residues. The germline V gene has CDR1 MDHEN and CDR2 SYDVKM. V lost 7 bases and J 5 bases, leaving 16 bases between the germline ends. The CDR3 spells CASTPDSWQDTQYF. The CDR3 DNA sequence: TGTGCCAGCACCCCTGACTCTTGGCAAGATACGCAGTATTTT.

The V gene is TRBV7-2, the J gene TRBJ2-7; 12 bases are a match to TRBD1. The CDR3 has 15 residues. The J segment lost 4 bases and the V segment lost 5 bases, leaving 6 bases of the junction unmatched. The germline gives CDR1 SGHTA, CDR2 FQGNSA. The CDR3 sequence: CASSMGQGAGYEQYF. In DNA form, the CDR3 reads TGTGCCAGCAGCATGGGACAGGGGGCCGGGTACGAGCAGTACTTC.

The chain has TRBV19 and TRBJ1-1; D is perhaps TRBD1 (5 bases). In germline, CDR1 is LNHDA, CDR2 SQIVND (reference sequence). Trimming left V 10 bases short and J 1 base short, with 13 bases between. This CDR3 is 13 amino acids long. CDR3 nucleotides: TGTGCCACTCACACGGGGGAGAACACTGAAGCTTTCTTT. It is translated as CATHTGENTEAFF.

The chain recombines TRBV19 with TRBJ1-2; D not certain. The germline CDR1 and CDR2 sequences are LNHDA and SQIVND (reference sequence). This CDR3 is built from 15 residues. V dropped 8 bases and J dropped 4 bases, with 20 bases sitting between them. DNA of the CDR3: TGTGCCAGTTTGCAGGAGGGCGGACTATCCTATGGCTACACCTTC. It specifies CASLQEGGLSYGYTF.